The 24 T cell receptor beta chains listed next were all sequenced from one sample in a study of T-cell memory formation after mild COVID-19. Each CDR3 protein gets one entry after TCRdb re-called the 5' RACE reads with MiXCR. The repertoire holds roughly 280,000 distinct CDR3 sequences, with 15% to 20% as singletons. The sequenced material came from PBMCs or a T cell subset sorted from them (not recorded which). Every receptor here comes from a man aged 18 to 35 who had mild COVID-19 (a few samples of this study predate the infection). Cell type and time point are not known.

The table lists this clonotype with a few counts. The genes are TRBV20-1 and TRBJ2-1, with D tentatively TRBD1 (6 bases). This CDR3 contains 15 residues. CDR1 is DFQATT and CDR2 is SNEGSKA in the germline V gene (reference sequence). With 1 base removed from V and 3 bases from J, the gap between germline ends came to 13 bases. CDR3 sequence (DNA): TGCAGTGCTAGAGCCCGGACAGTATTCTACAATGAGCAGTTCTTC. It encodes CSARARTVFYNEQFF.

This clonotype has more than one count but fewer than ten. CDR3 sequence (DNA): TGCAGCGTGCCGTTAATGGACAAGGACTACAATGAGCAGTTCTTC. Amino acids: CSVPLMDKDYNEQFF. The chain joins TRBV29-1 to TRBJ2-1, with a tentative D call TRBD1 (5 bases). The germline V and J ends were trimmed by 6 bases and 3 bases, with 18 bases remaining between them. Germline values: CDR1 SQVTM, CDR2 ANQGSEA. The CDR3 totals 15 residues.

The chain carries TRBV24-1 and TRBJ2-5, with D perhaps matching TRBD2 (6 bases). This CDR3 has 14 residues. Per germline, CDR1 KGHDR and CDR2 SFDVKD. The V end lost 10 bases, the J end lost 5 bases, and 19 bases lay between the germline ends. The CDR3 sequence is CATGTSREEETQYF. CDR3 coding DNA: TGTGCCACGGGGACTTCAAGAGAAGAGGAGACCCAGTACTTC.

This sequence joins TRBV25-1 and TRBJ2-3; D not resolved. Trimming stripped 5 bases from V and 4 bases from J, with 19 bases between. The germline V gene has CDR1 MGHDK and CDR2 SYGVNS. The CDR3 totals 16 residues. CDR3 nucleotides: TGTGCCAGCAGTACGTCTTTGTGGCAGTCACCAGATACGCAGTATTTT. This gives the protein CASSTSLWQSPDTQYF.

This chain connects TRBV4-3 to TRBJ1-2; D may be TRBD1 (6 bases). Trimming left V 0 bases short and J 2 bases short, with 13 bases between. Germline CDR1 LGHNA, CDR2 YSLEER. The CDR3 sequence is 16 residues long. DNA of the CDR3: TGCGCCAGCAGCCAAGATGGGGCAGGGGCGAACTATGGCTACACCTTC. This sequence encodes CASSQDGAGANYGYTF.

The gene calls are TRBV6-2 or TRBV6-3 and TRBJ2-3; weak D call: TRBD2 (6 bases). Trimming took off 6 bases at V and 1 base at J, with 17 bases between the two ends. The CDR3 is 16 amino acids. Germline V gene data show CDR1 as MNHEY and CDR2 as SVGEGT. As DNA, the CDR3 is TGTGCCAGCAGGGGTCTGGGACTCGGAGGCACAGATACGCAGTATTTT. Protein sequence: CASRGLGLGGTDTQYF.

The table lists this clonotype with a few counts. The J gene is TRBJ2-2, the V gene TRBV4-2, with D perhaps TRBD2 (6 bases). CDR1 LGHNA and CDR2 YNFKEQ come from the germline V gene. CDR3 length: 15 residues. With 6 bases removed from V and 4 bases from J, the gap between germline ends came to 15 bases. CDR3 protein: CASRLGLHSTGELFF. The CDR3 DNA sequence: TGTGCCAGCAGATTGGGACTCCATAGCACCGGGGAGCTGTTTTTT.

This clonotype has ten or more counts. This chain connects TRBV20-1 to TRBJ2-1, with 11 bases lining up with TRBD2. This CDR3 is built from 17 residues. From germline, CDR1 is DFQATT and CDR2 SNEGSKA (reference sequence). V shed 2 bases and J 4 bases; nucleotides not matched to a gene: 10. The CDR3 DNA sequence: TGCAGTGCTAGATCACTAGCGGGGGATCCACGTTACAATGAGCAGTTCTTC. Its translation is CSARSLAGDPRYNEQFF.

The chain employs TRBV11-2 and TRBJ2-5; D gene ambiguous. The CDR3 covers 13 residues. V lost 3 bases and J lost 5, with 10 bases in between. CDR1 SGHAT and CDR2 FQNNGV come from the germline V gene. Here the CDR3 reads CASSFRRIETQYF. The CDR3 DNA is TGTGCCAGCAGCTTCAGACGTATCGAGACCCAGTACTTC.

V is TRBV28 and J is TRBJ2-7; possibly TRBD2 for D (5 bases). V was cut by 4 bases and J by 1 base, with 14 bases left in between. CDR3 length: 15 amino acids. Germline assignment: CDR1 MDHEN and CDR2 SYDVKM. CDR3 sequence reads: CASSSRGGPSYEQYV. Here the CDR3 DNA reads TGTGCCAGCAGTTCCCGAGGAGGTCCTTCCTACGAGCAGTACGTC.

Only a few counts were recorded for this clonotype. The chain combines TRBV5-1 with TRBJ2-7, with D perhaps TRBD1 or TRBD2 (6 bases each). Trimming shortened V by 4 bases and J by 6 bases, and 14 bases separated the two germline ends. Germline-derived CDR1 and CDR2 are SGHRS and YFSETQ. This CDR3 region has 13 residues. CDR3 sequence reads: CASSRGAGAEQYF. The CDR3 coding sequence is TGCGCCAGCAGCCGCGGGGCAGGGGCCGAGCAGTACTTC.

V usage is TRBV15 and J usage is TRBJ2-5, with 8 bases matching TRBD1. After removal of 0 bases from V and 4 bases from J, the junction contained 10 bases not matched to a gene. Germline V gene lookup returns CDR1 LNHNV and CDR2 YYDKDF (reference sequence). The CDR3 contains 17 residues. The CDR3 sequence: CATSRERSDRGGETQYF. In DNA, the CDR3 is TGTGCCACCAGCAGAGAAAGATCTGACAGGGGAGGAGAGACCCAGTACTTC.

This clonotype appeared a few times. The chain links TRBV9 to TRBJ2-7, with D tentatively TRBD2 (7 bases). This CDR3 spans 14 amino acids. Trimming removed 0 bases at V and 4 bases at J, with 11 bases between. Germline V CDR1 and CDR2: SGDLS, YYNGEE. CDR3 sequence reads: CASSVGGGAYEQYF. CDR3 in DNA: TGTGCCAGCAGCGTAGGTGGGGGGGCATACGAGCAGTACTTC.

This sequence joins TRBV7-8 and TRBJ2-1, with TRBD2 matching over 10 bases. CDR3 length: 16 amino acids. V shed 2 bases, J shed 5 bases, and the junction held 6 bases outside the gene matches. CDR1 is SGHVS and CDR2 is FQNEAQ in the germline V gene. CDR3 protein: CASSLRSGGAHNEQFF. In nucleotides, the CDR3 is TGTGCCAGCAGCTTACGGAGCGGGGGGGCCCACAATGAGCAGTTCTTC. Variable domain in full (rest from reference TRBV7-8 and TRBJ2-1): GAGVSQSPRYKVAKRGQDVALRCDPISGHVSLFWYQQALGQGPEFLTYFQNEAQLDKSGLPSDRFFAERPEGSVSTLKIQRTQQEDSAVYLCASSLRSGGAHNEQFFGPGTRLTVL.

The chain joins TRBV4-1 to TRBJ1-5; weak D call: TRBD1 (5 bases). The length of the CDR3 is 14 residues. The ends were cut back, 1 base at V and 4 bases at J, with 8 bases in the middle. Germline V gene sequence: CDR1 MGHRA, CDR2 YSYEKL. The CDR3 here is CASSQGTPNQPQHF. The CDR3, as DNA: TGCGCCAGCAGCCAAGGGACACCTAATCAGCCCCAGCATTTT.

V is TRBV5-1 and J is TRBJ1-1; perhaps TRBD1 as D (6 bases). Trimming left V 6 bases short and J 3 bases short, with 18 bases between. Germline CDR1 and CDR2: SGHRS and YFSETQ. The CDR3 runs 15 residues. This CDR3 is CASNVGGAGDTEAFF. Here the CDR3 DNA reads TGCGCCAGCAACGTCGGGGGAGCAGGGGACACTGAAGCTTTCTTT.

In its sample, this clonotype was seen a few times. V and J are TRBV12-3 or TRBV12-4 and TRBJ2-2, with D unresolved. This CDR3 contains 13 residues. The V gene lost 7 bases and the J gene lost 1 base, with 7 bases spanning the gap. The CDR3 region has the DNA TGTGCCAGCACCCCCGGGAACACCGGGGAGCTGTTTTTT. It is translated as CASTPGNTGELFF.

This clonotype was seen more than once but under ten times. V and J are TRBV4-3 and TRBJ2-5; 8 bases are shared with TRBD2. Germline V gene lookup returns CDR1 LGHNA and CDR2 YSLEER. The CDR3 has 17 residues. J was trimmed by 1 base and V by 6 bases; bases with no gene match: 13. CDR3 sequence reads: CASSQSASGGPQETQYF. The DNA for the CDR3 is TGCGCCAGCAGTCAAAGCGCAAGCGGGGGCCCCCAAGAGACCCAGTACTTC.

This chain uses TRBV20-1 with TRBJ2-5; 10 bases map to TRBD2. J lost 1 base, V lost 4 bases, and 6 bases had no gene match. CDR1 and CDR2 (germline): DFQATT, SNEGSKA (reference sequence). The CDR3 length is 15 residues. CDR3 coding DNA: TGCAGTGCTATTAAACTAGCGGGGTCCCAAGAGACCCAGTACTTC. Amino acids: CSAIKLAGSQETQYF.

The chain combines TRBV12-3 or TRBV12-4 with TRBJ1-1; 8 nucleotides match TRBD1. J was trimmed by 0 bases and V by 5 bases; bases with no gene match: 8. The CDR3 loop spans 16 amino acids. CDR3 in amino acids: CASSTRGRTMNTEAFF. CDR3 nucleotides: TGTGCCAGCAGTACCAGGGGGCGAACAATGAACACTGAAGCTTTCTTT.

The chain carries TRBV19 and TRBJ2-7; 10 positions match TRBD2. The CDR3 spans 16 residues. J lost 2 bases, V lost 7 bases, and 11 bases had no gene match. The germline gives CDR1 LNHDA, CDR2 SQIVND (reference sequence). The CDR3 sequence: CASTPIGLADTYEQYV. For the CDR3, the DNA is TGTGCCAGTACCCCGATCGGACTAGCGGATACCTACGAGCAGTACGTC.

This clonotype came up a few times. The V and J genes are TRBV6-5 and TRBJ2-7, with TRBD1 matching over 8 bases. V was clipped by 4 bases and J by 5 bases; unmatched bases: 4. The CDR3 loop spans 13 amino acids. The germline V gene has CDR1 MNHEY and CDR2 SVGAGI. Written as DNA, the CDR3 is TGTGCCAGCAGTTCGACAGGGGTCCACGAGCAGTACTTC. Encoded protein: CASSSTGVHEQYF.

This clonotype showed up just a few times. J is TRBJ2-3 and V is TRBV5-1; tentative D call: TRBD2 (6 bases). The CDR3 extends over 15 amino acids. Germline CDR1 SGHRS, CDR2 YFSETQ. V was clipped by 4 bases and J by 1 base, with 13 bases between them. CDR3 bases: TGCGCCAGCAGCAACCCGGAGCGGGGCACAGATACGCAGTATTTT. Encoded protein: CASSNPERGTDTQYF. Full variable domain (outside the CDR3, taken from reference TRBV5-1 and TRBJ2-3): KAGVTQTPRYLIKTRGQQVTLSCSPISGHRSVSWYQQTPGQGLQFLFEYFSETQRNKGNFPGRFSGRQFSNSRSEMNVSTLELGDSALYLCASSNPERGTDTQYFGPGTRLTVL.

This clonotype was detected only a few times. V usage is TRBV20-1 and J usage is TRBJ2-1, with TRBD2 matching over 8 bases. After removal of 4 bases from V and 7 bases from J, the junction contained 6 bases not matched to a gene. Germline values: CDR1 DFQATT, CDR2 SNEGSKA (reference sequence). The CDR3 is 13 amino acids. The DNA for the CDR3 is TGCAGTGCTACCGGGACTAGGGGTAATGAGCAGTTCTTC. Translating gives CSATGTRGNEQFF.